This T cell receptor beta chain derives from a study of response to subunit inactivated influenza vaccine. Broader study findings: Few new T cells, the authors suggested, are recruited by each seasonal influenza vaccination.

A single record per CDR3 protein comes from TCRdb applying MiXCR to the RT-PCR reads. The sample records hundreds of thousands of distinct CDR3 sequences, about 10% being singletons. This clonotype has a count of ten or more. The antigen remains unidentified. The input for sequencing was PBMCs from blood, taken on the day of vaccination. This receptor was identified in a man aged 50-59 years who received an inactivated influenza vaccine.

The CDR3 here is CASSPPRDTGELFF. In DNA form, the CDR3 reads TGTGCCAGCAGCCCCCCCCGCGACACCGGGGAGCTGTTTTTT. The genes are TRBV7-8 and TRBJ2-2; D ambiguous. This CDR3 comprises 14 residues. Trimming pared 5 bases from V and 3 bases from J, leaving 10 bases between. Germline CDR1 is SGHVS and CDR2 is FQNEAQ.